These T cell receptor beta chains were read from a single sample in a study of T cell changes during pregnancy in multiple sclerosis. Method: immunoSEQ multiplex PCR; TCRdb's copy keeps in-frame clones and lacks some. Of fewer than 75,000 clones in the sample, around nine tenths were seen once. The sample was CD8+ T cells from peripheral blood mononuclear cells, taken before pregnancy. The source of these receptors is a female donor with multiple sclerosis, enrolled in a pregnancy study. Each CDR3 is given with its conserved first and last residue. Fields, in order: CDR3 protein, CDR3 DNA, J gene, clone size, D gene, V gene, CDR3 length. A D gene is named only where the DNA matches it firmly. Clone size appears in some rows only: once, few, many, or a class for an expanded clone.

CASGLGGGTGEGDTQYF,TGTGCTAGTGGTTTGGGTGGAGGGACAGGGGAGGGGGATACGCAGTATTTT,TRBJ2-3,-,TRBD1,TRBV12-5,17
CASSSGQGPYYEQYF,TGTGCCAGCAGTTCCGGACAGGGGCCCTACTACGAGCAGTACTTC,TRBJ2-7,-,TRBD1,TRBV6-5,15
CASSPDRVSYNEQFF,TGTGCCAGCAGCCCCGACAGGGTGAGCTACAATGAGCAGTTCTTC,TRBJ2-1,-,TRBD1,TRBV6-5,15
CASSPSTGELFF,TGTGCCAGCAGCCCATCCACCGGGGAGCTGTTTTTT,TRBJ2-2,-,-,TRBV7-9,12
CASSPRDRYEREQYF,TGTGCCAGCAGCCCCCGGGACAGGTATGAGCGAGAGCAGTACTTC,TRBJ2-7,-,TRBD1,TRBV13,15
CASSLAPADTQYF,TGTGCCAGCAGCTTAGCACCAGCGGATACGCAGTATTTT,TRBJ2-3,-,-,TRBV13,13
CASSLDSLQETQYF,TGTGCCAGCAGCTTAGACAGCCTCCAAGAGACCCAGTACTTC,TRBJ2-5,-,-,TRBV7-9,14
CASGDLGTDTQYF,TGCGCCAGCGGTGACTTGGGCACAGATACGCAGTATTTT,TRBJ2-3,-,-,TRBV4-1,13
CASGGVSYGYTF,TGTGCCAGCGGAGGGGTGAGCTATGGCTACACCTTC,TRBJ1-2,-,-,TRBV9,12
CASSQDLGGGEKLFF,TGTGCCAGCAGCCAAGATCTCGGAGGAGGCGAAAAACTGTTTTTT,TRBJ1-4,-,-,TRBV14,15
CASSWGDLGEKLFF,TGTGCCAGCAGCTGGGGGGACCTGGGGGAAAAACTGTTTTTT,TRBJ1-4,-,-,TRBV7-2,14
CASSIGTGGAGQPQHF,TGTGCCAGTAGTATAGGGACAGGGGGCGCGGGGCAGCCCCAGCATTTT,TRBJ1-5,-,TRBD1,TRBV19,16
CASSLLRAQGSYEQYF,TGTGCCAGCAGCTTACTTAGGGCTCAGGGATCCTACGAGCAGTACTTC,TRBJ2-7,-,-,TRBV11-3,16
CASSPVGGATNEKLFF,TGTGCCAGCAGCCCGGTAGGGGGTGCAACTAATGAAAAACTGTTTTTT,TRBJ1-4,-,-,TRBV4-2,16
CASSPEDRDAEAFF,TGTGCCAGCAGCCCCGAGGACAGGGATGCTGAAGCTTTCTTT,TRBJ1-1,-,TRBD1,TRBV14,14
CASSLAGISYEQYF,TGCGCCAGCAGCTTGGCAGGGATCTCCTACGAGCAGTACTTC,TRBJ2-7,-,-,TRBV5-1,14
CAISPRDRVDEKLFF,TGTGCCATCAGCCCCCGGGACAGGGTGGATGAAAAACTGTTTTTT,TRBJ1-4,-,TRBD1,TRBV10-3,15
CASSVMSSYEQYF,TGCGCCAGCAGTGTCATGAGCTCCTACGAGCAGTACTTC,TRBJ2-7,once,-,TRBV10-2,13
CASSLDGQGVLGGYTF,TGTGCCAGCAGCCTTGACGGACAGGGCGTTCTAGGTGGCTACACCTTC,TRBJ1-2,-,TRBD1,TRBV5-4,16
CASSGEGYGYTF,TGTGCCAGTAGTGGGGAGGGGTATGGCTACACCTTC,TRBJ1-2,once,-,TRBV19,12
CSVLTGVSTEAFF,TGCAGCGTGTTGACAGGAGTAAGCACTGAAGCTTTCTTT,TRBJ1-1,-,-,TRBV29-1,13
CASSFHRDRGPGPEAFF,TGTGCCAGCAGCTTCCACCGGGACAGGGGGCCAGGGCCTGAAGCTTTCTTT,TRBJ1-1,-,TRBD1,TRBV9,17
CASSANSNQPQHF,TGTGCCAGCAGCGCTAATAGCAATCAGCCCCAGCATTTT,TRBJ1-5,-,-,TRBV6-5,13
CASSIVQGSSYEQYF,TGTGCCAGTAGTATAGTGCAGGGGAGCTCCTACGAGCAGTACTTC,TRBJ2-7,-,-,TRBV19,15
CASRVGVLSGNTIYF,TGTGCCAGCAGGGTAGGGGTCCTCTCTGGAAACACCATATATTTT,TRBJ1-3,-,-,TRBV2,15
CATSEGGNSDEQYF,TGTGCCACCAGCGAGGGCGGAAATTCCGACGAGCAGTACTTC,TRBJ2-7,-,-,TRBV15,14
CASRRAGNSGPDTEAFF,TGTGCCAGCAGGCGAGCCGGGAATTCAGGTCCGGACACTGAAGCTTTCTTT,TRBJ1-1,-,-,TRBV9,17
CASSIGQGANQPQHF,TGTGCCAGTAGTATCGGGCAAGGGGCCAATCAGCCCCAGCATTTT,TRBJ1-5,-,-,TRBV19,15
CASSVGGLGELFF,TGTGCCAGCAGCGTGGGGGGGCTCGGGGAGCTGTTTTTT,TRBJ2-2,-,-,TRBV9,13
CAVRGTTEAFF,TGTGCCGTCAGGGGCACCACTGAAGCTTTCTTT,TRBJ1-1,-,-,TRBV19,11
CASRLGTGLGYTF,TGTGCCAGTAGGCTCGGGACAGGGCTTGGCTACACCTTC,TRBJ1-2,many,TRBD1,TRBV19,13
CASSFGGSYNEQFF,TGTGCCAGTAGTTTCGGCGGCTCCTACAATGAGCAGTTCTTC,TRBJ2-1,-,-,TRBV19,14
CATSYGQEQFF,TGTGCCACTTCGTACGGACAGGAGCAGTTCTTC,TRBJ2-1,-,-,TRBV27,11
CASTSSGTGEAFF,TGTGCCAGTACCAGCTCGGGGACAGGAGAAGCTTTCTTT,TRBJ1-1,-,TRBD1,TRBV19,13
CASSYPGTDTQYF,TGTGCCAGCAGTTACCCGGGCACAGATACGCAGTATTTT,TRBJ2-3,-,-,TRBV6-5,13
CASSYPSDRIYEQYF,TGTGCCAGCAGTTACCCCTCGGACAGGATTTACGAGCAGTACTTC,TRBJ2-7,-,TRBD1,TRBV6-6,15
CASSPRTDRSFF,TGTGCCAGCAGCCCGCGGACAGATCGGTCGTTCTTC,TRBJ2-1,-,-,TRBV9,12
CASSPVPGGLTGELFF,TGTGCCAGCAGCCCGGTCCCAGGGGGCCTTACCGGGGAGCTGTTTTTT,TRBJ2-2,-,TRBD1,TRBV9,16
CASSLSSGGINNEQFF,TGTGCCAGCAGCTTATCGTCGGGCGGGATCAACAATGAGCAGTTCTTC,TRBJ2-1,few,-,TRBV7-6,16
CASKSSGTMNTEAFF,TGTGCCAGTAAATCCTCCGGGACAATGAACACTGAAGCTTTCTTT,TRBJ1-1,-,-,TRBV19,15
CASVANTGELFF,TGTGCCAGCGTGGCTAACACCGGGGAGCTGTTTTTT,TRBJ2-2,-,-,TRBV7-6,12